This T cell receptor (beta chain) derives from a study of CD8 T cells in ankylosing spondylitis. Study observations and caveats: Disease-associated clones were reportedly significantly overrepresented in matched ankylosing spondylitis synovial fluid. The study identified a TCR beta motif of fewer than 10 highly homologous variants that appeared characteristic of ankylosing spondylitis blood.

Ten or more counts support this clonotype. What it binds is not known. Quantitative 5'-RACE was performed with molecular barcodes, and it yielded the TCR beta libraries. TCRdb redid the calling of the 5' RACE reads with MiXCR, one entry per CDR3 protein. The table records about 240,000 distinct CDR3 sequences, 8% to 10% of them present only once. The germline V and J ends were trimmed by 1 base and 1 base, with 9 bases remaining between them. The CDR3 is made up of 15 amino acids. Germline V gene sequence: CDR1 SGHTA, CDR2 FQGNSA. This sequence originates from a female donor with ankylosing spondylitis or in good health (not recorded which). The chain employs TRBV7-2 and TRBJ2-3; D gene unclear. Sample: blood, either unsorted or a sorted T cell fraction (not recorded which). In DNA, the CDR3 is TGTGCCAGCAGCTTAGACCACGCGGGCACAGATACGCAGTATTTT. Its protein product is CASSLDHAGTDTQYF.